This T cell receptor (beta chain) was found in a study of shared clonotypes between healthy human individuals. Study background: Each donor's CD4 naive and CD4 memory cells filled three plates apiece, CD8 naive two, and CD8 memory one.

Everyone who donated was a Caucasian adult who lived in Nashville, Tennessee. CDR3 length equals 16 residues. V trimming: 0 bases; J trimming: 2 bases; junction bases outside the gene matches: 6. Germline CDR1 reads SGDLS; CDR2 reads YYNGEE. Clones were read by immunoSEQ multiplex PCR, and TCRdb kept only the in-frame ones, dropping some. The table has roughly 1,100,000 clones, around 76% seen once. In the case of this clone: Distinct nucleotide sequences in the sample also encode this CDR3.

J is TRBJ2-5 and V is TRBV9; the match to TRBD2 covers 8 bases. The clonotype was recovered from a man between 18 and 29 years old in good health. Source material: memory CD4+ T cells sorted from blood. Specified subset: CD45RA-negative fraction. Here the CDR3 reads CASSVGVAGPQETQYF. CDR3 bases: TGTGCCAGCAGCGTAGGGGTAGCGGGGCCTCAAGAGACCCAGTACTTC. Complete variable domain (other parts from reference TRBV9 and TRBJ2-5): DSGVTQTPKHLITATGQRVTLRCSPRSGDLSVYWYQQSLDQGLQFLIQYYNGEERAKGNILERFSAQQFPDLHSELNLSSLELGDSALYFCASSVGVAGPQETQYFGPGTRLLVL.